This entry concerns a single T cell receptor (beta chain). Its antigen is currently unknown. Primers included in the PCR were 60 Vbeta and 13 Jbeta primers. Sequencing used immunoSEQ multiplex PCR; TCRdb keeps in-frame clones, though not all of them. The table shows over 95,000 clones, with roughly four fifths occurring only once. Germline-derived CDR1 and CDR2 are MNHNS and SASEGT. The CDR3 covers 14 residues. V shed 5 bases and J shed 3 bases, with 13 bases lying between them. This sample stems from a study of cytomegalovirus exposure and HLA in healthy donors. Study-wide results and caveats: A link between a missense DCLRE1C variant and TCR beta V- and J-gene trimming emerged from a later analysis.

The clonotype originates from a woman under 30 in good health and CMV-seronegative. The sample was PBMCs. The chain combines TRBV6-1 with TRBJ1-1, with D possibly TRBD1 on 5 matching bases. The CDR3 bases are TGTGCCAGCAGTATCCAGGGTCTCTACACTGAAGCTTTCTTT. It codes for CASSIQGLYTEAFF.